A selection of T cell receptor beta chains follows, all from one sample in a study of blood T cell repertoires in COVID-19. The table came from immunoSEQ multiplex PCR; TCRdb's copy has only in-frame clones and leaves some out. Of roughly 150,000 clones listed, about 82% are singletons. Sequenced input: peripheral blood. The receptors here all came from a woman older than 75 with COVID-19, enrolled during active disease. Both conserved end residues are part of each CDR3. A D gene is named only where the DNA matches it firmly. The size field is filled for only some rows; it gives once, few, many or a size class.

d_gene	v_gene	abundance	j_gene	CDR3aa	CDR3nt
.	TRBV3-1/TRBV3-2	.	TRBJ2-4	CASSQGHGGLGKNIQYF	TGTGCCAGCAGCCAAGGTCACGGGGGGCTAGGGAAAAACATTCAGTACTTC
.	TRBV5-1	.	TRBJ1-4	CASSARAAPTTNEKLFF	TGCGCCAGCAGCGCCCGAGCGGCCCCCACAACTAATGAAAAACTGTTTTTT
.	TRBV2	.	TRBJ2-2	CASRKEDLFTGELFF	TGTGCCAGCCGGAAGGAGGACTTATTCACCGGGGAGCTGTTTTTT
.	TRBV5-1	.	TRBJ1-1	CASSSQSTEAFF	TGCGCCAGCAGCTCACAAAGCACTGAAGCTTTCTTT
TRBD1	TRBV18	.	TRBJ1-1	CASSPQGQGAGTEAFF	TGTGCCAGCTCCCCTCAAGGACAGGGGGCTGGTACTGAAGCTTTCTTT
.	TRBV7-9	.	TRBJ2-6	CASSLSGSGANVLTF	TGTGCCAGCAGCTTATCGGGGTCTGGGGCCAACGTCCTGACTTTC
TRBD2	TRBV15	.	TRBJ2-5	CATSRRTSGQETQYF	TGTGCCACCAGCAGAAGGACTAGCGGGCAAGAGACCCAGTACTTC
TRBD1	TRBV15	.	TRBJ2-7	CATSPRGTGVGSYEQYF	TGTGCCACCAGTCCTAGGGGGACAGGGGTCGGATCCTACGAGCAGTACTTC
TRBD1	TRBV6-5	.	TRBJ1-6	CASSPIDRGASPLHF	TGTGCCAGCAGTCCTATTGACAGGGGGGCTTCACCCCTCCACTTT
.	TRBV6-1	.	TRBJ1-5	CASSGTGRAPNQPQHF	TGTGCCAGCAGTGGGACTGGCCGGGCTCCCAATCAGCCCCAGCATTTT
TRBD2	TRBV4-1	once	TRBJ2-1	CASSREKTSGRNDEQFF	TGCGCCAGCAGCCGAGAAAAGACTAGCGGGAGGAACGATGAGCAGTTCTTC
TRBD2	TRBV18	.	TRBJ2-1	CASSQASGGQNEQFF	TGTGCCAGCTCCCAGGCTAGCGGGGGGCAGAATGAGCAGTTCTTC
TRBD1	TRBV5-1	.	TRBJ2-1	CASSSGQGAEEQFF	TGCGCCAGCAGCTCGGGACAGGGTGCTGAGGAGCAGTTCTTC
.	TRBV6-1	.	TRBJ2-7	CASSEALPSYEQYF	TGTGCCAGCAGTGAAGCGCTTCCCAGCTACGAGCAGTACTTC
.	TRBV5-1	.	TRBJ2-3	CASSSAGRPDTQYF	TGCGCCAGCAGCTCGGCGGGACGCCCAGATACGCAGTATTTT
TRBD2	TRBV7-3	.	TRBJ2-4	CASSLGTSGILLLAKNIQYF	TGTGCCAGCAGCCTTGGGACTAGCGGGATACTACTACTAGCCAAAAACATTCAGTACTTC
.	TRBV27	.	TRBJ1-5	CASSFTNQPQHF	TGTGCCAGCAGTTTCACAAATCAGCCCCAGCATTTT
TRBD1	TRBV15	.	TRBJ1-2	CATSRTTGVFGVHGYTF	TGTGCCACCAGCAGAACGACAGGGGTATTCGGAGTCCATGGCTACACCTTC
.	TRBV29-1	.	TRBJ1-1	CSVGQAVGLNTEAFF	TGCAGCGTAGGTCAAGCGGTAGGCTTGAACACTGAAGCTTTCTTT
.	TRBV6-5	.	TRBJ1-1	CASRTGTWNTEAFF	TGTGCCAGCAGGACCGGGACATGGAACACTGAAGCTTTCTTT
TRBD1	TRBV19	.	TRBJ2-7	CASSPGQGLDEQYF	TGTGCCAGCAGCCCGGGACAGGGGTTGGACGAGCAGTACTTC
.	TRBV11-3	.	TRBJ2-3	CASSLGAGERDTQYF	TGTGCCAGCAGCTTGGGAGCCGGGGAGAGGGATACGCAGTATTTT